The 14 T cell receptor beta chains reported below all come from one sample, sequenced in a study of T-cell memory formation after mild COVID-19. TCRdb fed the 5' RACE reads into MiXCR, producing one record per CDR3 protein. Of 400,000 to 550,000 distinct CDR3 sequences listed, about 23% are singletons. Sequenced sample: PBMCs or a T cell subset sorted from them (not recorded which). The receptors stem from an adult woman who had mild COVID-19 (a few samples of this study predate the infection). Cell type and time point are not known.

The rearrangement links TRBV3-1 to TRBJ2-7; 11 positions match TRBD2. The J segment lost 3 bases and the V segment lost 8 bases, leaving 9 bases of the junction unmatched. Germline V gene sequence: CDR1 LGHDT, CDR2 YNNKEL (reference sequence). There are 15 residues in the CDR3. CDR3 nucleotides: TGTGCCAGCGGCCTCGGACTAGCGGGCATCTACGAGCAGTACTTC. It translates to CASGLGLAGIYEQYF.

The chain links TRBV11-3 to TRBJ2-7; D remains unclear. V dropped 0 bases and J dropped 4 bases, with 13 bases sitting between them. CDR1 SGHNT and CDR2 YENEEA come from the germline V gene. CDR3 length: 15 residues. This chain's CDR3 is CASSLEASLPYEQYF. DNA for the CDR3: TGTGCCAGCAGCTTAGAGGCCAGCCTTCCGTACGAGCAGTACTTC.

J is TRBJ1-6 and V is TRBV5-1; no firm D call. CDR1 SGHRS and CDR2 YFSETQ come from the germline V gene. Trimming removed 0 bases from V and 10 bases from J, with 14 bases in between. This CDR3 contains 15 residues. The CDR3 region has the DNA TGCGCCAGCAGCTTGGATGGGGTGGGCAGCTCACCCCTCCACTTT. Translated: CASSLDGVGSSPLHF. The variable domain in full, with the rest retrieved from reference TRBV5-1 and TRBJ1-6, is KAGVTQTPRYLIKTRGQQVTLSCSPISGHRSVSWYQQTPGQGLQFLFEYFSETQRNKGNFPGRFSGRQFSNSRSEMNVSTLELGDSALYLCASSLDGVGSSPLHFGNGTRLTVT.

This clonotype was seen a handful of times. V gene TRBV19 combines with J gene TRBJ2-7; TRBD2 might be the D (6 bases). Between the trimmed V and J ends, which lost 4 bases and 9 bases, there was a span of 19 bases. Germline V gives CDR1 LNHDA, CDR2 SQIVND (reference sequence). The CDR3 runs 14 residues. CDR3 nucleotide sequence: TGTGCCAGTAGTACAATTTCGGGCGACGGGGGGCAGTACTTC. It encodes CASSTISGDGGQYF. The variable domain in full, with the rest retrieved from reference TRBV19 and TRBJ2-7, is DGGITQSPKYLFRKEGQNVTLSCEQNLNHDAMYWYRQDPGQGLRLIYYSQIVNDFQKGDIAEGYSVSREKKESFPLTVTSAQKNPTAFYLCASSTISGDGGQYFGPGTRLTVT.

V and J are TRBV14 and TRBJ1-3; D gene ambiguous. Germline V gene lookup returns CDR1 SGHDN and CDR2 FVKESK. V was cut by 1 base and J by 0 bases, with 10 bases left in between. This CDR3 is 16 amino acids long. The CDR3 reads CASSQVPQLSGNTIYF. CDR3 nucleotides: TGTGCCAGCAGCCAAGTGCCGCAACTCTCTGGAAACACCATATATTTT. Using reference TRBV14 and TRBJ1-3 for the parts outside the CDR3, the full variable domain is EAGVTQFPSHSVIEKGQTVTLRCDPISGHDNLYWYRRVMGKEIKFLLHFVKESKQDESGMPNNRFLAERTGGTYSTLKVQPAELEDSGVYFCASSQVPQLSGNTIYFGEGSWLTVV.

This clonotype was detected only a few times. The chain couples TRBV7-9 to TRBJ1-1; tentatively, D is TRBD1 (6 bases). The germline V gene has CDR1 SEHNR and CDR2 FQNEAQ (reference sequence). V lost 5 bases and J 1 base, leaving 11 bases between the germline ends. There are 14 residues in the CDR3. The CDR3, as DNA: TGTGCCAGCAGCGCGACGACAGGGAACACTGAAGCTTTCTTT. Its translation: CASSATTGNTEAFF.

The table lists this clonotype with a few counts. The genes are TRBV6-2 or TRBV6-3 and TRBJ1-5; 11 bases align to TRBD1. Trimming cost V 1 base and J 5 bases; bases outside gene matches: 1. The CDR3 length is 15 residues. In germline, CDR1 is MNHEY, CDR2 SVGEGT. DNA for the CDR3: TGTGCCAGCAGTTACTGGGACAGGGGGTATCAGCCCCAGCATTTT. This sequence encodes CASSYWDRGYQPQHF.

This chain joins TRBV12-3 or TRBV12-4 and TRBJ2-7; TRBD2 agrees at 12 bases. This CDR3 region has 17 residues. The junction had 8 bases not matched to a gene; V was cut back by 3 bases and J by 2 bases. CDR3 in DNA: TGTGCCAGCAGTTTTGTAACCCTAGCGGGGGGGCCCTACGAGCAGTACTTC. Its translation: CASSFVTLAGGPYEQYF.

This clonotype came up a few times. V gene TRBV7-9 combines with J gene TRBJ1-1; the D is unclear. CDR1 is SEHNR, CDR2 FQNEAQ, per germline (reference sequence). The CDR3 loop spans 11 amino acids. V lost 3 bases, J lost 8 bases, and 7 bases lay in between. Here the CDR3 DNA reads TGTGCCAGCAGCTTCGGCAGAGAAGCTTTCTTT. Translation gives CASSFGREAFF.

This clonotype appeared a few times. V usage is TRBV7-6 and J usage is TRBJ1-3; D is unclear. Germline loops: CDR1 SGHVS, CDR2 FNYEAQ. The V end was cut by 1 base, the J end by 4 bases, with 8 bases between. CDR3 length: 14 residues. The chain's CDR3 is CASSLGGLGNTIYF. The CDR3 DNA reads TGTGCCAGCAGCTTAGGGGGATTAGGAAACACCATATATTTT.

The gene calls are TRBV9 and TRBJ1-1; D may be TRBD1 (6 bases). The CDR3 totals 15 residues. CDR1 and CDR2 (germline): SGDLS, YYNGEE. V was trimmed by 1 base and J by 0 bases, leaving 10 bases between them. Here the CDR3 reads CASSVSDRMNTEAFF. In DNA, the CDR3 is TGTGCCAGCAGCGTATCTGACAGGATGAACACTGAAGCTTTCTTT.

In this sample, this clonotype turned up a few times. The chain uses TRBV7-9 and TRBJ2-5, with 7 bases matching TRBD1. This CDR3 contains 16 residues. Germline V lookup: CDR1 SEHNR, CDR2 FQNEAQ (reference sequence). Unmatched junction bases numbered 9, after V lost 1 base and J lost 4 bases. CDR3: CASSLGRQGWGETQYF. The CDR3 bases are TGTGCCAGCAGCTTAGGAAGACAGGGTTGGGGAGAGACCCAGTACTTC.

The chain uses TRBV3-1 and TRBJ1-1; tentatively, D is TRBD1 (6 bases). Trimming cost V 4 bases and J 5 bases, with 17 bases left between them. The CDR3 length is 15 residues. Germline CDR1 and CDR2: LGHDT and YNNKEL (reference sequence). The CDR3 DNA reads TGTGCCAGCAGCCGCGGACAGTACCTAGTGACTGAAGCTTTCTTT. Its protein is CASSRGQYLVTEAFF.

This clonotype was seen more than once but under ten times. The chain carries TRBV7-9 and TRBJ2-2, with D maybe TRBD1 (5 bases). CDR1 is SEHNR, CDR2 FQNEAQ, per germline (reference sequence). Trimming shortened V by 1 base and J by 6 bases, and 6 bases separated the two germline ends. The CDR3 totals 13 residues. CDR3 residues: CASSLEGPGELFF. For the CDR3, the DNA is TGTGCCAGCAGCTTAGAGGGGCCCGGGGAGCTGTTTTTT.